This is a list of T cell receptor beta chains from one sample in a study of OX40 agonist ivuxolimab in advanced cancers. Here immunoSEQ multiplex PCR was the method, and the copy in TCRdb shows in-frame clones only, minus some. The data show tens of thousands of clones, nearly 85% seen once. Sequences were derived from CD4+ or CD8+ T cells sorted from blood, sampled in a trial of the OX40 agonist ivuxolimab. The receptors stem from an adult with an advanced solid tumor such as melanoma, head and neck, liver or kidney cancer. Both conserved end residues are part of each CDR3. D genes are given only for firm matches. Size values are once, few and many counts, or a class for expanded clones, and some rows have none.

J gene | clone size | V gene | D gene | CDR3 protein | CDR3 DNA
TRBJ2-7 | . | TRBV5-5 | . | CASSFFAGGEQYF | TGTGCCAGCAGCTTTTTCGCCGGGGGCGAGCAGTACTTC
TRBJ1-2 | . | TRBV2 | TRBD1 | CASSPQGAVGYTF | TGTGCCAGCAGTCCCCAGGGGGCGGTTGGCTACACCTTC
TRBJ2-3 | . | TRBV18 | . | CASSPGQPGTDTQYF | TGTGCCAGCTCACCCGGGCAACCGGGCACAGATACGCAGTATTTT
TRBJ1-2 | . | TRBV28 | . | CASSPRGRVTYGYTF | TGTGCCAGCAGTCCCCGAGGCAGGGTGACCTATGGCTACACCTTC
TRBJ2-5 | . | TRBV7-2 | . | CASSLGLETQYF | TGTGCCAGCAGCTTAGGGCTGGAGACCCAGTACTTC
TRBJ2-1 | . | TRBV30 | TRBD1 | CACFGQGGRFF | TGTGCCTGTTTCGGACAGGGGGGTCGGTTCTTC
TRBJ2-2 | . | TRBV30 | . | CAWSVRFGELFF | TGTGCCTGGAGTGTAAGGTTCGGGGAGCTGTTTTTT
TRBJ2-1 | . | TRBV7-8 | . | CASSLRTVSYNEQFF | TGTGCCAGCAGCTTAAGGACTGTCTCCTACAATGAGCAGTTCTTC
TRBJ1-2 | . | TRBV5-1 | TRBD1 | CASSGDRGAGYGYTF | TGCGCCAGCAGCGGAGACAGGGGGGCTGGATATGGCTACACCTTC
TRBJ2-3 | . | TRBV5-4 | TRBD1 | CASSLLRGRTDTQYF | TGTGCCAGCAGCTTGTTGAGGGGGCGCACAGATACGCAGTATTTT
TRBJ2-5 | . | TRBV10-1 | TRBD1 | CASGTGEKTQYF | TGCGCCAGCGGGACAGGGGAAAAGACCCAGTACTTC
TRBJ1-2 | . | TRBV11-2 | . | CASSFRQVGSSSNYGYTF | TGTGCCAGCAGCTTCAGGCAGGTCGGCTCGTCATCTAACTATGGCTACACCTTC
TRBJ2-5 | . | TRBV7-2 | . | CASSLGVVGTQETQYF | TGTGCCAGCAGCTTAGGGGTGGTGGGGACTCAAGAGACCCAGTACTTC
TRBJ2-7 | . | TRBV27 | TRBD1 | CASRRTGPYEQYF | TGTGCCAGCAGGCGGACAGGCCCCTACGAGCAGTACTTC
TRBJ2-5 | once | TRBV2 | . | CASSPGLAETQYF | TGTGCCAGCAGCCCCGGGCTAGCGGAGACCCAGTACTTC
TRBJ2-5 | . | TRBV19 | . | CASSIAYRVQETQYF | TGTGCCAGTAGTATAGCCTACAGGGTTCAGGAGACCCAGTACTTC
TRBJ2-2 | . | TRBV19 | TRBD2 | CASSMASGTGELFF | TGTGCCAGTAGTATGGCTAGCGGGACCGGGGAGCTGTTTTTT
TRBJ1-6 | . | TRBV14 | . | CASSRSRQVTYNSPLHF | TGTGCCAGCAGCCGATCGAGACAGGTTACTTATAATTCACCCCTCCACTTT
TRBJ1-2 | . | TRBV6-5 | . | CASSYSRLNYGYTF | TGTGCCAGCAGTTACTCTCGACTCAACTATGGCTACACCTTC
TRBJ1-3 | . | TRBV9 | . | CASSVRQDGGHSRGNTIYF | TGTGCCAGCAGCGTCCGACAGGATGGGGGGCATTCACGTGGAAACACCATATATTTT
TRBJ1-2 | . | TRBV19 | . | CASSILNYGYTF | TGTGCCAGTAGTATACTCAACTATGGCTACACCTTC
TRBJ2-3 | . | TRBV2 | TRBD1 | CASGGQGGTDTQYF | TGTGCCAGCGGGGGACAGGGTGGCACAGATACGCAGTATTTT
TRBJ1-1 | once | TRBV20-1 | . | CSAGVQGQAFF | TGCAGTGCTGGGGTTCAGGGCCAAGCTTTCTTT
TRBJ1-2 | few | TRBV18 | TRBD1 | CASSPDRGNNYGYTF | TGTGCCAGCTCACCAGACAGGGGGAACAACTATGGCTACACCTTC
TRBJ2-1 | . | TRBV14 | . | CASRTGGSNEQFF | TGTGCCAGCAGGACGGGTGGGAGCAATGAGCAGTTCTTC
TRBJ2-3 | . | TRBV19 | TRBD2 | CASSWKAGERADTQYF | TGTGCCAGTAGTTGGAAAGCGGGGGAACGGGCAGATACGCAGTATTTT
TRBJ2-2 | . | TRBV5-1 | TRBD2 | CASSSSGKNTGELFF | TGCGCCAGCAGCTCGAGCGGGAAAAACACCGGGGAGCTGTTTTTT
TRBJ1-1 | . | TRBV18 | . | CASGRTDPMNTEAFF | TGTGCCAGCGGCCGGACAGACCCAATGAACACTGAAGCTTTCTTT
TRBJ2-5 | . | TRBV2 | . | CASSESPTGTQYF | TGTGCCAGCAGTGAAAGTCCAACAGGGACCCAGTACTTC